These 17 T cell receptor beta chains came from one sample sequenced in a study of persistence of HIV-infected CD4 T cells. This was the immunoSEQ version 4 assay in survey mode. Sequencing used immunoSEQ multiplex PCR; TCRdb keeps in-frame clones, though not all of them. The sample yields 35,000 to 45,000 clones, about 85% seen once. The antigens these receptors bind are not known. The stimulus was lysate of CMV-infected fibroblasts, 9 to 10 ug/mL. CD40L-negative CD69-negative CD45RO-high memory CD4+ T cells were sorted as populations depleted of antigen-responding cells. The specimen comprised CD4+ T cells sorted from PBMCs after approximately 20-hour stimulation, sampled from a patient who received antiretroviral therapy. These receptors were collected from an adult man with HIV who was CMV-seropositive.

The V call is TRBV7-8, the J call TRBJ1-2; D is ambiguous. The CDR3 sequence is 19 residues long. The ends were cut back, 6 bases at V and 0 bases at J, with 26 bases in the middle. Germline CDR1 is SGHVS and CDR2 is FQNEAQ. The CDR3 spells CASSLTRERRAVTNYGYTF. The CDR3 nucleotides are TGTGCCAGCAGTTTGACGCGGGAACGCCGTGCCGTAACTAACTATGGCTACACCTTC.

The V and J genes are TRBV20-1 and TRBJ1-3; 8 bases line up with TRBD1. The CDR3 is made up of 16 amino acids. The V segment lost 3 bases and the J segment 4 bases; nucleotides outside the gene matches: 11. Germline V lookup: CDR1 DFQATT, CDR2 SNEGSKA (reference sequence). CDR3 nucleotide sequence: TGCAGTGCTAGTCCGGCCCAGGGGGCGCGAGGAAACACCATATATTTT. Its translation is CSASPAQGARGNTIYF.

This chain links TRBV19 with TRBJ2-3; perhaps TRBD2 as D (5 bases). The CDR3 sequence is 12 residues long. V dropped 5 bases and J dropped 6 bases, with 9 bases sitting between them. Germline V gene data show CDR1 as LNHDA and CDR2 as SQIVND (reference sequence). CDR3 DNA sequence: TGTGCCAGTAGTTCTAGCTGGGATACGCAGTATTTT. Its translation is CASSSSWDTQYF.

The CDR3 reads CASTPRVSSRSNYGYTF. The CDR3 DNA sequence: TGTGCCAGCACCCCCAGGGTTAGCAGTAGGTCTAACTATGGCTACACCTTC. This chain links TRBV2 with TRBJ1-2; D is perhaps TRBD1 (5 bases). The ends were cut back, 7 bases at V and 0 bases at J, with 21 bases in the middle. The germline V gene encodes CDR1 SNHLY and CDR2 FYNNEI. The CDR3 extends over 17 amino acids.

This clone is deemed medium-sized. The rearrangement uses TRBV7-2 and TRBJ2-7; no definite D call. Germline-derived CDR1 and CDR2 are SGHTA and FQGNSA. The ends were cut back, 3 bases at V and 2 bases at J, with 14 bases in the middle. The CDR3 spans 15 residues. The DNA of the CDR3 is TGTGCCAGCAGCTTGGCCGGAATTTCAACCTACGAGCAGTACTTC. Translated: CASSLAGISTYEQYF.

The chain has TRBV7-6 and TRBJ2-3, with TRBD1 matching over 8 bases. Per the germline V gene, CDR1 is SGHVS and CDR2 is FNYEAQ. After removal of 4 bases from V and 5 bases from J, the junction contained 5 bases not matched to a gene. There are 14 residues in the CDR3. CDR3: CASSSGQGIDTQYF. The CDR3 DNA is TGTGCCAGCAGCTCCGGACAGGGAATAGATACGCAGTATTTT.

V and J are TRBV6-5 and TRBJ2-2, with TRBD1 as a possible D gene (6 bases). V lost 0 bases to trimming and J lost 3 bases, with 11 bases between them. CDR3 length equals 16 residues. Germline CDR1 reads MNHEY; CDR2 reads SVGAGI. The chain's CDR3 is CASSYSRQGYTGELFF. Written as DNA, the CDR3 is TGTGCCAGCAGTTACTCGAGGCAGGGGTACACCGGGGAGCTGTTTTTT.

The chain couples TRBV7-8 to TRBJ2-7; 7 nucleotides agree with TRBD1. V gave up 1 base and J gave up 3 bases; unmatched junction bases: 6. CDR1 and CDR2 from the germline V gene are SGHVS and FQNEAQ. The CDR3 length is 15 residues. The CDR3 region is CASSLGEQGNYEQYF. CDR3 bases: TGTGCCAGCAGCTTAGGGGAACAGGGGAACTACGAGCAGTACTTC.

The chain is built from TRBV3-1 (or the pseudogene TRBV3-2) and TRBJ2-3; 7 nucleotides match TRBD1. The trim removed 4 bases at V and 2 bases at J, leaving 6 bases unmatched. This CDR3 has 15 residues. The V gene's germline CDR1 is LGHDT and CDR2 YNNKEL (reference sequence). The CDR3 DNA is TGTGCCAGCAGCCGCCGGACAGGTTCCACAGATACGCAGTATTTT. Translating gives CASSRRTGSTDTQYF.

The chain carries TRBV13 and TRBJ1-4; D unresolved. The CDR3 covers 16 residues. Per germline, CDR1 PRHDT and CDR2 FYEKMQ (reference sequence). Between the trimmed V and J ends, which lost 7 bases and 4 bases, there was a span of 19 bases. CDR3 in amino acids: CASKEKRKADNEKLFF. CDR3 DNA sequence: TGTGCCAGCAAGGAAAAAAGAAAAGCGGATAATGAAAAACTGTTTTTT.

The CDR3 reads CASSLRWGAPDTQYF. CDR3 DNA sequence: TGTGCCAGCAGCTTAAGGTGGGGGGCCCCAGATACGCAGTATTTT. This sequence joins TRBV7-3 and TRBJ2-3, with D possibly called TRBD1 or TRBD2 (6 bases each). V was shortened by 1 base and J by 4 bases, with 12 bases between the two germline ends. This CDR3 spans 15 amino acids. CDR1 is SGHTA and CDR2 is FQGTGA in the germline V gene.

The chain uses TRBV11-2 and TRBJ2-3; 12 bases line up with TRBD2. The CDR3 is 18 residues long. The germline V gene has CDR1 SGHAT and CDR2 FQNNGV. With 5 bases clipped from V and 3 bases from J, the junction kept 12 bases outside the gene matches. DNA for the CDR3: TGTGCCAGCAGCCGAGGGGCTAGCGGGGGGGCCGGAACAGATACGCAGTATTTT. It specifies CASSRGASGGAGTDTQYF.

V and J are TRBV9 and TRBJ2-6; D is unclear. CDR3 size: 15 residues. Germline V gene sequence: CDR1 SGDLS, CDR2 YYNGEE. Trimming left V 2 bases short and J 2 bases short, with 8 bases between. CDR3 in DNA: TGTGCCAGCAGCGTTCAAGGGACTGGGGCCAACGTCCTGACTTTC. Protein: CASSVQGTGANVLTF.

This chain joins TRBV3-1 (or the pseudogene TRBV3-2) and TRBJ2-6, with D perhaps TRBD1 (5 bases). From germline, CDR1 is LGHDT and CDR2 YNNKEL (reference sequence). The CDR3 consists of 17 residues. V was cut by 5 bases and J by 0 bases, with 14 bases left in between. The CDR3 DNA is TGTGCCAGCAGCTTCCGGACAATTTCCTCTGGGGCCAACGTCCTGACTTTC. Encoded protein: CASSFRTISSGANVLTF.

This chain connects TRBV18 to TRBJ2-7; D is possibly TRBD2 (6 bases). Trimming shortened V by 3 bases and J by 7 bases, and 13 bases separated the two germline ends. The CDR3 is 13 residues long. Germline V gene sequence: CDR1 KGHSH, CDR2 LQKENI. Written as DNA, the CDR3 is TGTGCCAGCTCACCGTCAGTGGGGGGAGAGCAGTACTTC. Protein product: CASSPSVGGEQYF.

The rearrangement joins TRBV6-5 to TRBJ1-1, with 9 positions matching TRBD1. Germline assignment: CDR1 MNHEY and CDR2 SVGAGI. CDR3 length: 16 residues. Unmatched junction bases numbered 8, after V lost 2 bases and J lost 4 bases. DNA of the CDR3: TGTGCCAGCAGTTACCTGACAGGGGGAGTGAGCACTGAAGCTTTCTTT. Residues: CASSYLTGGVSTEAFF.

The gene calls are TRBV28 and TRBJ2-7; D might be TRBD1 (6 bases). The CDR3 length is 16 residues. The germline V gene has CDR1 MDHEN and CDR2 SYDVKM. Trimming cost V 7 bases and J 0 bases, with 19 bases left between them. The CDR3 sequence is CASNGGRTPSSYEQYF. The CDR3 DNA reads TGTGCCAGCAATGGGGGCCGAACTCCCAGCTCCTACGAGCAGTACTTC. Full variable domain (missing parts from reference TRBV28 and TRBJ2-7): DVKVTQSSRYLVKRTGEKVFLECVQDMDHENMFWYRQDPGLGLRLIYFSYDVKMKEKGDIPEGYSVSREKKERFSLILESASTNQTSMYLCASNGGRTPSSYEQYFGPGTRLTVT.